Shown below are 2 T cell receptor beta chains from a single sample sequenced in a study of tumor-infiltrating lymphocytes in primary liver carcinoma listed by TCRdb under 2017. Sequencing took place on an Illumina HiSeq 2500. TCRbeta-specific cDNA was reverse-transcribed from about 520 ng total RNA using a constant-region primer and ProtoScript II reverse transcriptase. TCRbeta libraries were built with three nested multiplex PCR rounds, a slightly modified ARM-PCR procedure. Each of the first two PCR rounds ran for around 10 cycles using multiplex TRBV1-TRBV30 forward primers together with a Cbeta reverse primer. The public reads were run again by TCRdb, first through fastp at Q25 and then through MiXCR, and only productive beta chains were kept. For every CDR3 protein sequence, its rows merge into one entry that carries the most common genes and DNA. The sample profile shows just over 300,000 distinct CDR3 sequences; more than 55% of them were found once. Of the sample, approximately 17% is held by the ten largest clones.

Blood RNA was extracted from unsorted whole blood with TRIzol reagent; germline DNA came from the DNeasy Blood & Tissue kit. Sequenced sample: peripheral blood. The receptors originated from a woman aged 30 to 39 with primary liver carcinoma and hepatitis B virus infection.

Worth noting for this clonotype: This CDR3 fails to terminate in the conserved phenylalanine or tryptophan, so it likely reflects a read error. V gene TRBV5-4 combines with J gene TRBJ2-6; D unresolved. Germline assignment: CDR1 SGHNT and CDR2 YYREEE (reference sequence). The CDR3 is 16 amino acids. Trimming stripped 2 bases from V and 3 bases from J, with 12 bases between. The CDR3 region is CASSFWLLDGANVLTL. CDR3 nucleotides: TGTGCCAGCAGCTTTTGGCTGTTGGATGGGGCCAACGTCCTGACTTTA.

This clonotype was counted between two and nine times. The chain has TRBV7-9 and TRBJ2-7; the D gene could be TRBD1 or TRBD2 (5 bases each). The length of the CDR3 is 16 residues. CDR1 SEHNR and CDR2 FQNEAQ come from the germline V gene (reference sequence). The ends were cut back, 2 bases at V and 4 bases at J, with 18 bases in the middle. CDR3: CASSLRQLMGVYEQYF. In DNA form, the CDR3 reads TGTGCCAGCAGCTTACGGCAACTCATGGGGGTGTACGAGCAGTACTTC.